This TCR beta chain comes out of a study of cytomegalovirus exposure and HLA in healthy donors. The study ran its PCR with 60 Vbeta and 13 Jbeta primers. Measured with immunoSEQ multiplex PCR; TCRdb has only the in-frame clones, and not every one. Here the sample spans under 150,000 clones, 50% to 65% being singletons. Donors in the study were healthy people who gave bone marrow. Whole-study results and caveats: Relative to equally common others, HLA-associated TCR beta chains showed greater clonal expansion in a later analysis. Roughly uniform sequencing depth across donors was assumed, possibly incorrectly.

CDR1 KGHSH and CDR2 LQKENI come from the germline V gene. The CDR3 loop spans 17 amino acids. V lost 2 bases, J lost 4 bases, and 10 bases stayed unmatched. Note on this clone: Antigen unknown.

Sequencing input: PBMCs. The clonotype comes from a man aged 40-49 years in good health and CMV-seropositive. The V gene is TRBV18, the J gene TRBJ2-5; 10 bases are a match to TRBD2. CDR3 residues: CASSPSDNASGRETQYF. For the CDR3, the DNA is TGTGCCAGCTCACCATCTGACAACGCTAGCGGGAGAGAGACCCAGTACTTC.